This T cell receptor beta chain was captured in a study of blood T cell repertoires in COVID-19. Per the original data handling: Reference gene primer amplification gave nucleated cell count estimates. Assay used: immunoSEQ multiplex PCR; TCRdb lists only in-frame clones, some missing. Clonal size and the V and J genes are those of that table, whereas D and trimming came from the DNA. The sample holds about 270,000 clones, approximately 89% seen once. What was sequenced was PBMCs or T cells enriched from blood (not recorded which). The sequence was collected from a man in his forties who had been exposed to COVID-19.

The CDR3 protein is CASSFPTGLRNTIYF. The DNA of the CDR3 is TGTGCCAGCAGTTTCCCGACAGGGTTAAGAAACACCATATATTTT. This chain joins TRBV28 and TRBJ1-3; 7 nucleotides match TRBD1. The germline V gene encodes CDR1 MDHEN and CDR2 SYDVKM. This CDR3 comprises 15 residues. Trimming removed 3 bases from V and 5 bases from J; junction bases left unmatched: 7.